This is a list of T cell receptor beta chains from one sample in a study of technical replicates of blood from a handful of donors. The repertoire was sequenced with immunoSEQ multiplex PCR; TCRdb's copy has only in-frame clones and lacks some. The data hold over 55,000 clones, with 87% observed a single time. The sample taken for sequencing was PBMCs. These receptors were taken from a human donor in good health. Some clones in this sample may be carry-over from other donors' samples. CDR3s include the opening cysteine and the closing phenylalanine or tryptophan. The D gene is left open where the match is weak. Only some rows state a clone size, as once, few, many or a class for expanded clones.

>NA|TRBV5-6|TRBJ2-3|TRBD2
CASSRTSGGRADTQYF
TGTGCCAGCAGCAGGACTAGCGGGGGCCGGGCAGATACGCAGTATTTT
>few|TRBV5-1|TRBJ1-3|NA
CASKVSGDGNTIYF
TGCGCCAGCAAGGTGTCAGGGGACGGAAACACCATATATTTT
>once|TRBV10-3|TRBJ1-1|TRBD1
CAISESTGRSFF
TGTGCCATCAGTGAGTCGACAGGGAGGTCTTTCTTT
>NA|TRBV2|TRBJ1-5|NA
CASSTGWERNQPQHF
TGTGCCAGCAGTACCGGTTGGGAGCGCAATCAGCCCCAGCATTTT
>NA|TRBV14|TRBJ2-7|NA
CASSLRQGEKIYEQYF
TGTGCCAGCAGCCTCCGGCAGGGTGAGAAAATCTACGAGCAGTACTTC
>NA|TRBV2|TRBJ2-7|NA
CASSETGYEQYF
TGTGCCAGCAGTGAAACAGGTTACGAGCAGTACTTC
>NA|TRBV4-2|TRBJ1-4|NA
CASSQDNMNEKLFF
TGTGCCAGCAGCCAAGATAACATGAATGAAAAACTGTTTTTT
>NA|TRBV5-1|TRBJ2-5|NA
CASSLQPGGAGRETQYF
TGCGCCAGCAGCCTCCAACCTGGGGGCGCGGGTAGAGAGACCCAGTACTTC
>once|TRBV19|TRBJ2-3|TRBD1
CASSIPRTGDEDTQYF
TGTGCCAGTAGTATCCCCAGGACAGGGGATGAGGATACGCAGTATTTT
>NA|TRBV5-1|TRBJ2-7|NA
CASSWVGIGVPRSSYEQYF
TGCGCCAGCAGCTGGGTGGGTATTGGTGTCCCTAGAAGCTCCTACGAGCAGTACTTC
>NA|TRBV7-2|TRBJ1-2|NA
CASSLTRTNYGYTF
TGTGCCAGCAGCTTAACGAGAACCAACTATGGCTACACCTTC
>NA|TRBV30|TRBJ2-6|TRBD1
CAWRTGGNSGANVLTF
TGTGCCTGGAGGACAGGGGGGAACTCTGGGGCCAACGTCCTGACTTTC